The source of this T cell receptor (beta chain) is a study of OX40 agonist ivuxolimab in advanced cancers. For the study at large: Recorded diagnoses for dose-escalation patients were hepatocellular carcinoma, melanoma, renal cell or head and neck cancer.

Sequencing used immunoSEQ multiplex PCR; TCRdb keeps in-frame clones, though not all of them. The sample lists fewer than 70,000 clones, 80% to 90% occurring once. Germline CDR1 reads SGHDN; CDR2 reads FVKESK. This CDR3 is built from 13 residues. The V and J ends lost 3 bases and 5 bases, in that order; junction bases with no gene match: 3. Sequences were derived from CD4+ or CD8+ T cells sorted from blood, sampled in a trial of the OX40 agonist ivuxolimab. The clonotype originates from an adult with an advanced solid tumor such as melanoma, head and neck, liver or kidney cancer. The rearrangement joins TRBV14 to TRBJ1-1; 7 bases agree with TRBD1. CDR3 nucleotides: TGTGCCAGCAGCCACTACAGGGGTACTGAAGCTTTCTTT. Its translation is CASSHYRGTEAFF.